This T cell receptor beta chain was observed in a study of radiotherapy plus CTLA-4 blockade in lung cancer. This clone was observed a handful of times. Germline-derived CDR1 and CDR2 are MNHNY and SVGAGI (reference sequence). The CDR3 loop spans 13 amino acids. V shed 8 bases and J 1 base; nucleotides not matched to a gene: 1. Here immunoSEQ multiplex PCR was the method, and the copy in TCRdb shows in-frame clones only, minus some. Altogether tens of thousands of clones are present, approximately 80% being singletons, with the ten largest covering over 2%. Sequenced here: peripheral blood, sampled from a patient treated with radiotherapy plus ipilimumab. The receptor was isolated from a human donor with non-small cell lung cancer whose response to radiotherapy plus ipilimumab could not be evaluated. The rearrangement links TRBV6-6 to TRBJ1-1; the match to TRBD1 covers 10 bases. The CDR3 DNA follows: TGTGCCAGCGGGGACAGGGGGAACACTGAAGCTTTCTTT. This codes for CASGDRGNTEAFF.